Each of the 14 T cell receptor beta chains below was sequenced from the same sample in a study of vaccination and CD4 T cells after COVID-19. The sample's treatment: approximately nine-day PBMC culture with coronavirus spike peptide pools or control peptides (ViraFEST assay). Cultured CD4+ T cells had their DNA profiled by the Oncomine TCR Beta short-read assay. Each CDR3 protein gets one entry after TCRdb re-called the PCR reads with MiXCR. The sample has around 10,000 distinct CDR3 sequences; 55% to 60% are singletons. These receptors' antigens are unknown. Sequences were obtained from CD4+ T cells from blood, cultured in vitro. Receptors originate from a human donor who had recovered from COVID-19.

This clonotype was seen more than once but under ten times. This chain joins TRBV15 and TRBJ2-3; 10 bases are shared with TRBD1. Losses at the gene ends were 7 bases for V and 2 bases for J; bases not matched to a gene: 6. The CDR3 loop spans 15 amino acids. Germline values: CDR1 LNHNV, CDR2 YYDKDF (reference sequence). The CDR3 DNA follows: TGTGCCACCACCCAGGGACAGGGGAACACAGATACGCAGTATTTT. This translates into CATTQGQGNTDTQYF.

The chain employs TRBV5-1 and TRBJ1-1; no clear D gene. Per germline, CDR1 SGHRS and CDR2 YFSETQ. The length of the CDR3 is 14 residues. Trimming shortened V by 4 bases and J by 2 bases, and 12 bases separated the two germline ends. CDR3 nucleotide sequence: TGCGCCAGCAGCCCGAATACCGCAAACACTGAAGCTTTCTTT. Translating gives CASSPNTANTEAFF.

The gene calls are TRBV12-3 or TRBV12-4 and TRBJ1-2; 11 bases agree with TRBD1. The J segment lost 4 bases and the V segment lost 2 bases, leaving 3 bases of the junction unmatched. The CDR3 has 15 amino acids. The CDR3 bases are TGTGCCAGCAGTTTAACCGGGACAGGGGGCTATGGCTACACCTTC. This sequence encodes CASSLTGTGGYGYTF.

This clonotype was seen a few times. V usage is TRBV19 and J usage is TRBJ1-5; D not resolved. This CDR3 is built from 12 residues. Trimming removed 7 bases at V and 8 bases at J, with 12 bases between. Germline CDR1 and CDR2: LNHDA and SQIVND (reference sequence). The CDR3 bases are TGTGCCAGTACCTCCACCGCGGAGCCCCAGCATTTT. Residues: CASTSTAEPQHF.

V and J are TRBV20-1 and TRBJ1-2; TRBD1 might be the D (5 bases). The CDR3 sequence is 13 residues long. Germline V lookup: CDR1 DFQATT, CDR2 SNEGSKA (reference sequence). CDR3 protein: CSPGAGSKAGYTF. The CDR3 DNA reads as TGCAGCCCGGGAGCAGGGTCGAAGGCTGGCTACACCTTC.

V usage is TRBV7-3 and J usage is TRBJ2-2; D unresolved. CDR1 is SGHTA and CDR2 is FQGTGA in the germline V gene. This CDR3 has 12 amino acids. The V and J ends lost 5 bases and 6 bases respectively, with 7 bases between them. CDR3 sequence (DNA): TGTGCCAGCAGCCCCGTCCCCGGGGAGCTGTTTTTT. Translation gives CASSPVPGELFF.

The V and J genes are TRBV6-1 and TRBJ1-5; D gene unclear. The CDR3 totals 15 residues. Trimming removed 3 bases from V and 3 bases from J, with 12 bases in between. CDR1 MNHNS and CDR2 SASEGT come from the germline V gene. CDR3 residues: CASSEGLDPNQPQHF. The CDR3 bases are TGTGCCAGCAGTGAGGGCCTCGATCCCAATCAGCCCCAGCATTTT.

The rearrangement joins TRBV7-9 to TRBJ1-2; TRBD1 matches at 9 bases. V was pared by 5 bases and J by 8 bases, with 12 bases of the junction left unmatched. This CDR3 has 15 amino acids. Looked up from germline, CDR1 is SEHNR and CDR2 is FQNEAQ (reference sequence). The CDR3 region has the DNA TGTGCCAGCAGCCCTGGAAAACAGGGGGCGAAGGGCTACACCTTC. It encodes CASSPGKQGAKGYTF.

The rearrangement uses TRBV20-1 and TRBJ2-3, with 7 bases aligning to TRBD2. The germline V gene encodes CDR1 DFQATT and CDR2 SNEGSKA (reference sequence). The CDR3 has 14 amino acids. The junction had 8 bases not matched to a gene; V was cut back by 6 bases and J by 2 bases. CDR3 nucleotide sequence: TGCAGTGCCCGGGAGAGCGGGAACACAGATACGCAGTATTTT. Translating it yields CSARESGNTDTQYF.

The chain couples TRBV2 to TRBJ2-7; D ambiguous. Trimming took off 6 bases at V and 2 bases at J, with 8 bases between the two ends. This CDR3 region has 12 residues. Germline CDR1 and CDR2: SNHLY and FYNNEI. The CDR3 sequence is CASRYPPYEQYF. CDR3 in DNA: TGTGCCAGCAGGTACCCCCCCTACGAGCAGTACTTC.

The rearrangement joins TRBV19 to TRBJ2-7; 8 nucleotides align to TRBD1. CDR1 LNHDA and CDR2 SQIVND come from the germline V gene (reference sequence). The V segment lost 4 bases and the J segment 4 bases; nucleotides outside the gene matches: 6. The CDR3 spans 14 residues. The CDR3 spells CASSRRQGSYEQYF. CDR3 DNA: TGTGCCAGTAGTAGACGACAGGGGTCTTACGAGCAGTACTTC.

The rearrangement links TRBV27 to TRBJ2-2, with D unclear. V was trimmed by 8 bases and J by 7 bases, leaving 17 bases between them. CDR1 is MNHEY and CDR2 is SMNVEV in the germline V gene (reference sequence). The CDR3 has 14 residues. The DNA of the CDR3 is TGTGCCAGCGGAAATCCCAGGTTGGGCGGGGAGCTGTTTTTT. It codes for CASGNPRLGGELFF.

This clonotype came up a few times. This rearrangement joins TRBV6-2 or TRBV6-3 to TRBJ1-1; D is undetermined. Germline CDR1 reads MNHEY; CDR2 reads SVGEGT. The V and J ends lost 2 bases and 1 base respectively, with 14 bases between them. The CDR3 is 16 residues long. The CDR3 bases are TGTGCCAGCAGTTACGCGGACGGCCCCGGGAACACTGAAGCTTTCTTT. Its translation: CASSYADGPGNTEAFF.

The rearrangement joins TRBV27 to TRBJ2-7; no clear D. Germline values: CDR1 MNHEY, CDR2 SMNVEV (reference sequence). V dropped 4 bases and J dropped 3 bases, with 10 bases sitting between them. This CDR3 is 13 amino acids long. CDR3 DNA: TGTGCCAGCAGTTCGACACGGAACTACGAGCAGTACTTC. It codes for CASSSTRNYEQYF.